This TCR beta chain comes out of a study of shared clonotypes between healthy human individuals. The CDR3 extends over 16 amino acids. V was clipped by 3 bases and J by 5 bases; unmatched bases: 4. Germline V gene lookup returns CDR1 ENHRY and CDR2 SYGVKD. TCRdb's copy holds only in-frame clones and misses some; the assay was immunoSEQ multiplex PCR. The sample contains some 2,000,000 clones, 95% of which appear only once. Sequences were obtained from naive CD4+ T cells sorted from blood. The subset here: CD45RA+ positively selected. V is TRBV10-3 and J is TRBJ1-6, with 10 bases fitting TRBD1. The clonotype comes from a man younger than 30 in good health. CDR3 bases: TGTGCCATCAGTGAAGGGACAGGGGATAATAATTCACCCCTCCACTTT. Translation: CAISEGTGDNNSPLHF.